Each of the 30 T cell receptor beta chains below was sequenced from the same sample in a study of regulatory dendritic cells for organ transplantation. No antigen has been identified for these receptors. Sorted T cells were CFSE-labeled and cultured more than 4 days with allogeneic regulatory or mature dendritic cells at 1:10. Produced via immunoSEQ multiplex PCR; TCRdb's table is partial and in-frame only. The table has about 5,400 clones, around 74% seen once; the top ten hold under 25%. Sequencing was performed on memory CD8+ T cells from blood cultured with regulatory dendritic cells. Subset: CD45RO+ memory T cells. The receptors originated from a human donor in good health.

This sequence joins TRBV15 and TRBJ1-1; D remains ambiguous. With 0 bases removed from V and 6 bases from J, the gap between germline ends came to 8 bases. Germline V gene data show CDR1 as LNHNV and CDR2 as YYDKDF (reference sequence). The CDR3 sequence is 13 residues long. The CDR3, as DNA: TGTGCCACCAGCAGAGATAACGGGGCTGAAGCTTTCTTT. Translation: CATSRDNGAEAFF.

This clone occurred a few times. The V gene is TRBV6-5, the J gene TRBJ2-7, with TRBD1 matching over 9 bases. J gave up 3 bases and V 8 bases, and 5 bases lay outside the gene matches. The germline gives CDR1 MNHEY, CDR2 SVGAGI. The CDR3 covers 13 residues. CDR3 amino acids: CASRDRAYYEQYF. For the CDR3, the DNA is TGTGCCAGCCGGGACAGGGCGTACTACGAGCAGTACTTC.

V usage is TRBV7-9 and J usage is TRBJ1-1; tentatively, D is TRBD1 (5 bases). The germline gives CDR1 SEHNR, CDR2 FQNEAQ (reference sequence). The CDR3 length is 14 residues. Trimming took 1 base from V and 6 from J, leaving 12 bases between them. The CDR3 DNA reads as TGTGCCAGCAGCTTAGGTATGGGGGAGTCTGAAGCTTTCTTT. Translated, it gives CASSLGMGESEAFF.

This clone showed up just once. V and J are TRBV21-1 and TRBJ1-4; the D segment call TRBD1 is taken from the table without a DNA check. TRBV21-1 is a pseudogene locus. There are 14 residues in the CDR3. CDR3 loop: CASGERDRDEKLFF. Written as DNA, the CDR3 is TGTGCCAGCGGGGAAAGAGACAGGGACGAAAAACTGTTTTTT.

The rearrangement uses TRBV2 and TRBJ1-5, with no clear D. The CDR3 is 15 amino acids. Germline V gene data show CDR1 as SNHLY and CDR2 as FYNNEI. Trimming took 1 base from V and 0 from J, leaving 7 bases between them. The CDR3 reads CASSEVRYSNQPQHF. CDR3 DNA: TGTGCCAGCAGTGAAGTCAGGTATAGCAATCAGCCCCAGCATTTT.

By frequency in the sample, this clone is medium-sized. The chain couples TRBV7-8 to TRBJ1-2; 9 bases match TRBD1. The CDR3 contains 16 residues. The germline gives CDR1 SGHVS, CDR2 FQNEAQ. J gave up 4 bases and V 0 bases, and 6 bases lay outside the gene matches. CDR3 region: CASSLALTDRGYGYTF. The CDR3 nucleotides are TGTGCCAGCAGCTTAGCGCTTACGGACAGGGGCTATGGCTACACCTTC.

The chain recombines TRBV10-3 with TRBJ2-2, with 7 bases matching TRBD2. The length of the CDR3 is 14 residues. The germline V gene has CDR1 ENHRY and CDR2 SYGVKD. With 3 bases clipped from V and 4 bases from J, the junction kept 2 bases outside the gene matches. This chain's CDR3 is CAISDWGGTGELFF. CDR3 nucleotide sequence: TGTGCCATCAGTGATTGGGGGGGCACCGGGGAGCTGTTTTTT.

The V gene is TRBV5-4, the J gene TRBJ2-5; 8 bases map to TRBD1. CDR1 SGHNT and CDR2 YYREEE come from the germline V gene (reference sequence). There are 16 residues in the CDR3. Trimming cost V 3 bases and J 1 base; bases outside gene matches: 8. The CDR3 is CASSWGQVPFQETQYF. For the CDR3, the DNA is TGTGCCAGCAGCTGGGGACAGGTTCCCTTCCAAGAGACCCAGTACTTC. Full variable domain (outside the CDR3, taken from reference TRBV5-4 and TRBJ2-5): ETGVTQSPTHLIKTRGQQVTLRCSSQSGHNTVSWYQQALGQGPQFIFQYYREEENGRGNFPPRFSGLQFPNYSSELNVNALELDDSALYLCASSWGQVPFQETQYFGPGTRLLVL.

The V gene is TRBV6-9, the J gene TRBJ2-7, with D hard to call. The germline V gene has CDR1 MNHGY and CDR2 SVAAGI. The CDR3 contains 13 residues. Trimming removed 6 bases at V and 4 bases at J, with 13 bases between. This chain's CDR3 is CASSLTISYEQYF. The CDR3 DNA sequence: TGTGCCAGCAGCCTTACCATATCGTACGAGCAGTACTTC.

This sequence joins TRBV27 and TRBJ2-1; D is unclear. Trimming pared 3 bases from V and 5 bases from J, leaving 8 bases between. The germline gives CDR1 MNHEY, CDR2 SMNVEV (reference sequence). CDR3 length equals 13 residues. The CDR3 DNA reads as TGTGCCAGCAGTTTCAACCCTAACAATGAGCAGTTCTTC. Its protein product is CASSFNPNNEQFF.

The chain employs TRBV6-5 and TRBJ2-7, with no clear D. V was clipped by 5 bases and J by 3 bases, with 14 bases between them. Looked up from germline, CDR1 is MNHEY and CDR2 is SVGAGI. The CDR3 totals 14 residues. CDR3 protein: CASSKTVDNYEQYF. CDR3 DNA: TGTGCCAGCAGTAAAACAGTAGACAACTACGAGCAGTACTTC.

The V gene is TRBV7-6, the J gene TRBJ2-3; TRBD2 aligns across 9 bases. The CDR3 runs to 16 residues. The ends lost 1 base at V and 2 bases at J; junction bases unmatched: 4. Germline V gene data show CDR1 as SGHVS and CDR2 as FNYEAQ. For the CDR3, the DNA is TGTGCCAGCAGCTTAGTAGCGGGGGCGTCCACAGATACGCAGTATTTT. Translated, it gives CASSLVAGASTDTQYF.

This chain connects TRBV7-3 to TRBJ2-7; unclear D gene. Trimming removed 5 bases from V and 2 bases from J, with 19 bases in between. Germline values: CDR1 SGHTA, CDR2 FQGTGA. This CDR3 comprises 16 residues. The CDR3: CASSQEAGERPYEQYF. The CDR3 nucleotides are TGTGCCAGCAGCCAGGAAGCCGGAGAACGACCCTACGAGCAGTACTTC.

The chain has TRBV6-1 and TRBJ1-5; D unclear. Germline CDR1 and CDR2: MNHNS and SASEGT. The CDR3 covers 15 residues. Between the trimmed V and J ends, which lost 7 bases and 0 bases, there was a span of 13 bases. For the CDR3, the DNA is TGTGCCAGCACCCGGACGGCCGATAGCAATCAGCCCCAGCATTTT. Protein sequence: CASTRTADSNQPQHF.

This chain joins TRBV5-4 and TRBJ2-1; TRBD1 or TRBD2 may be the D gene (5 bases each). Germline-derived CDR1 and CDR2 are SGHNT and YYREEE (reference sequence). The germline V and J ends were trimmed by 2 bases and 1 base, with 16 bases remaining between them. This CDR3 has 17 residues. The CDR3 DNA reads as TGTGCCAGCAGCTTCGGCCCTGAGGGGATTTCCTACAATGAGCAGTTCTTC. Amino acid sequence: CASSFGPEGISYNEQFF.

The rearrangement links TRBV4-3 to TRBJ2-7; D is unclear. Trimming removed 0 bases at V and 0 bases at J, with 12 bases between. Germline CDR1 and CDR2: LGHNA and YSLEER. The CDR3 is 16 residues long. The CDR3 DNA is TGCGCCAGCAGCCAAGATATGGCAGCCGTCTCCTACGAGCAGTACTTC. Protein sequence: CASSQDMAAVSYEQYF.

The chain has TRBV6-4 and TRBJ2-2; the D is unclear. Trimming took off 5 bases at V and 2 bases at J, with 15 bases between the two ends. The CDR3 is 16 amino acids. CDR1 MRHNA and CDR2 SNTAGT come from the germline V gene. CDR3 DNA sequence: TGTGCCAGCAGTCCCTCCGGCGAAATCAACACCGGGGAGCTGTTTTTT. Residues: CASSPSGEINTGELFF.

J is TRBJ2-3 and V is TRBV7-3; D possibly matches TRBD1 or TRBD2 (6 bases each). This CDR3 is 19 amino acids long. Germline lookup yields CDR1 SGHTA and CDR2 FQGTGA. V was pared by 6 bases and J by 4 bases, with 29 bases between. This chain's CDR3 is CASSYLDVKLRGPSDTQYF. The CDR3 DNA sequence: TGTGCCAGCAGTTATTTGGACGTCAAACTCCGGGGGCCCTCAGATACGCAGTATTTT.

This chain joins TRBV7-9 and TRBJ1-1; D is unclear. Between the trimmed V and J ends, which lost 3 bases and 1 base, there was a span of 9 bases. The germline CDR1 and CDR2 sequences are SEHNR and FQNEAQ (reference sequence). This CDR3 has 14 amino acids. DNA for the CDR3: TGTGCCAGCAGCTTGGGTTTTTGGAACACTGAAGCTTTCTTT. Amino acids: CASSLGFWNTEAFF. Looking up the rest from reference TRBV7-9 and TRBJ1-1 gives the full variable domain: DTGVSQNPRHKITKRGQNVTFRCDPISEHNRLYWYRQTLGQGPEFLTYFQNEAQLEKSRLLSDRFSAERPKGSFSTLEIQRTEQGDSAMYLCASSLGFWNTEAFFGQGTRLTVV.

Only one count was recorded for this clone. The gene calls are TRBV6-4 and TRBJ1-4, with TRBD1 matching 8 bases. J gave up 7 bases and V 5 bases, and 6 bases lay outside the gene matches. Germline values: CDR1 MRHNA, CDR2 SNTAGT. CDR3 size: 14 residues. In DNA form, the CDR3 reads TGTGCCAGCAGTTCAGGGGGCCAGGGTGAAAAACTGTTTTTT. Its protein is CASSSGGQGEKLFF.

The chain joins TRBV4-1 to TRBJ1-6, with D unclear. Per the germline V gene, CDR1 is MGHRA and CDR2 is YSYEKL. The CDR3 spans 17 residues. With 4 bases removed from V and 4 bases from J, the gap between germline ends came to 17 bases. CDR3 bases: TGCGCCAGCAGCCCATACTGGTTCGTGAAGTATAATTCACCCCTCCACTTT. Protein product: CASSPYWFVKYNSPLHF.

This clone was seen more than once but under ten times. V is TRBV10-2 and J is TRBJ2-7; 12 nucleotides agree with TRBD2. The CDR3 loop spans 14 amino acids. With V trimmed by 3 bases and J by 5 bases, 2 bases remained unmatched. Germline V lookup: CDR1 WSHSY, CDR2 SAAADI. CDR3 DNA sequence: TGCGCCAGCAGTGAAGGACTAGCGGGAAACGAGCAGTACTTC. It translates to CASSEGLAGNEQYF.

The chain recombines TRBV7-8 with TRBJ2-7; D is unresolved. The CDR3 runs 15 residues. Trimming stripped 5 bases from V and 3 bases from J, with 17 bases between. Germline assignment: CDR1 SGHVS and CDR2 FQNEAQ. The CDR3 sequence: CASSPAPMTDYEQYF. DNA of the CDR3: TGTGCCAGCAGCCCGGCTCCGATGACGGACTACGAGCAGTACTTC.

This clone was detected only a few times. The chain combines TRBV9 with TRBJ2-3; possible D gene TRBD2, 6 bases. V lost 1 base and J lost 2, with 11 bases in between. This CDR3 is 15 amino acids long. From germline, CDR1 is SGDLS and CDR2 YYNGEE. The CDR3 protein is CASSVFGGDTDTQYF. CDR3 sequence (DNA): TGTGCCAGCAGCGTATTTGGCGGGGACACAGATACGCAGTATTTT.

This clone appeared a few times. The CDR3 coding sequence is TGCGCCAGGGGGGGGAGGGCCGTTAATGAGCAGTTCTTC. Encoded protein: CARGGRAVNEQFF. The rearrangement uses TRBV10-2 and TRBJ2-1; 7 positions agree with TRBD2. J lost 7 bases, V lost 9 bases, and 9 bases had no gene match. The CDR3 is 13 residues long. Germline-derived CDR1 and CDR2 are WSHSY and SAAADI.

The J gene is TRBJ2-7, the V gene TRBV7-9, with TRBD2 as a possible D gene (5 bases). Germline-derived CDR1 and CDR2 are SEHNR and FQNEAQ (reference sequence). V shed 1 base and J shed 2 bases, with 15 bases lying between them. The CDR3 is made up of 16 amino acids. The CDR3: CASSLESGNRPYEQYF. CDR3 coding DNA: TGTGCCAGCAGCTTAGAGTCGGGGAACCGCCCCTACGAGCAGTACTTC.

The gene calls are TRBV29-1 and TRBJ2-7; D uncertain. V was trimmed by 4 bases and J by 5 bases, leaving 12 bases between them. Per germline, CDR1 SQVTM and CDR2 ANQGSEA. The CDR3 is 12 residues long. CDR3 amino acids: CSVVSRVDEQYF. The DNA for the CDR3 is TGCAGCGTTGTTTCAAGGGTCGACGAGCAGTACTTC.

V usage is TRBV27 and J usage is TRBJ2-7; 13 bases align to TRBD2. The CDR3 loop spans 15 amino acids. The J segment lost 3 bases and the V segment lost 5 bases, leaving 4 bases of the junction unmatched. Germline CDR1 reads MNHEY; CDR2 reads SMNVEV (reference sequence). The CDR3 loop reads CASSPRTSGSYEQYF. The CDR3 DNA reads TGTGCCAGCAGTCCCCGGACTAGCGGGAGCTACGAGCAGTACTTC.

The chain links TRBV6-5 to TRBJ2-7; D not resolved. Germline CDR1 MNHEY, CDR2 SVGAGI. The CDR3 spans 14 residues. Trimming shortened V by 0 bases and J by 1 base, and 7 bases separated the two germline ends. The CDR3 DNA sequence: TGTGCCAGCAGTTACTCTGGTACTTCCTACGAGCAGTACTTC. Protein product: CASSYSGTSYEQYF.

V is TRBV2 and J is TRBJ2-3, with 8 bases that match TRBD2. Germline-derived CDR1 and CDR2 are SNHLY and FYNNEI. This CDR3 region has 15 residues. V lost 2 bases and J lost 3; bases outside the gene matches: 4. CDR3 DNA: TGTGCCAGCAGTGAAATACGCGGGGGGACAGATACGCAGTATTTT. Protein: CASSEIRGGTDTQYF. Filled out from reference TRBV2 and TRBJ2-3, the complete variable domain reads EPEVTQTPSHQVTQMGQEVILRCVPISNHLYFYWYRQILGQKVEFLVSFYNNEISEKSEIFDDQFSVERPDGSNFTLKIRSTKLEDSAMYFCASSEIRGGTDTQYFGPGTRLTVL.